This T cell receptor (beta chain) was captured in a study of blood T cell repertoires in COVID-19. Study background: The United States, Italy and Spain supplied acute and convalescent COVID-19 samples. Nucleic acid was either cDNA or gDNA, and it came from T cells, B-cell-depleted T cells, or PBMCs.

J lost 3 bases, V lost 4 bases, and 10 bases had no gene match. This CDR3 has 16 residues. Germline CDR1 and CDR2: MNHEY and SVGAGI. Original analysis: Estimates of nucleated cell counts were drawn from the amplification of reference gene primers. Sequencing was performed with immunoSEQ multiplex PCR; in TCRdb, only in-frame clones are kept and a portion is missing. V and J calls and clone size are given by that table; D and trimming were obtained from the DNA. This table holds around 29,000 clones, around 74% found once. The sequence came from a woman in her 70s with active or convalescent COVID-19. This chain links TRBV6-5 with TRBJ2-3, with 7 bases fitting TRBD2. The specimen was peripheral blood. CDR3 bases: TGTGCCAGCAGTTCTCGTCCGACCGGGAGGACAGATACGCAGTATTTT. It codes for CASSSRPTGRTDTQYF.